The 24 T cell receptor beta chains presented below share a single source sample, sequenced in a study of shared clonotypes between healthy human individuals. Clones were read by immunoSEQ multiplex PCR, and TCRdb kept only the in-frame ones, dropping some. The profile covers some 300,000 clones, with over 70% appearing a single time and more than 9% taken by the ten largest. The sequencing input was memory CD4+ T cells sorted from blood. This sample's subset: CD45RA-negative fraction. All receptors come from a man under 40 in good health.

The chain carries TRBV9 and TRBJ2-4; TRBD2 matches 7 bases. CDR1 and CDR2 (germline): SGDLS, YYNGEE. The CDR3 totals 17 residues. J was trimmed by 2 bases and V by 0 bases; bases with no gene match: 8. The CDR3 DNA sequence: TGTGCCAGCAGCGTAGATGCGGGGGATGGGACCAAAAACATTCAGTACTTC. This sequence encodes CASSVDAGDGTKNIQYF.

The chain is built from TRBV7-2 and TRBJ1-1; D is undetermined. CDR3 length: 14 amino acids. Germline CDR1 is SGHTA and CDR2 is FQGNSA. Trimming cost V 5 bases and J 6 bases, with 16 bases left between them. CDR3 bases: TGTGCCAGCAGCCGATTGTTGGCAGTCCCTGAAGCTTTCTTT. It specifies CASSRLLAVPEAFF.

This clone was detected only once. The chain recombines TRBV27 with TRBJ2-1; a weak D match, TRBD2 (5 bases). Germline CDR1 is MNHEY and CDR2 is SMNVEV (reference sequence). The CDR3 contains 15 residues. Deletions cut 7 bases from V and 7 bases from J, with 20 bases between. The CDR3 sequence is CASTPASRTGNEQFF. The CDR3 nucleotides are TGTGCCAGCACCCCGGCTTCTAGGACTGGTAATGAGCAGTTCTTC.

This rearrangement joins TRBV5-1 to TRBJ2-1; D is possibly TRBD2 (7 bases). V was trimmed by 4 bases and J by 8 bases, leaving 22 bases between them. Germline V gene lookup returns CDR1 SGHRS and CDR2 YFSETQ. The CDR3 totals 16 residues. The CDR3 DNA follows: TGCGCCAGCAGCCCCCTTCCGGGGGGCCGTAATGATGAGCAGTTCTTC. Its translation: CASSPLPGGRNDEQFF.

The chain links TRBV5-5 to TRBJ1-2; 8 bases are shared with TRBD1. Germline V lookup: CDR1 SGHKS, CDR2 YYEKEE (reference sequence). The CDR3 contains 14 residues. With V trimmed by 3 bases and J by 8 bases, 9 bases remained unmatched. DNA of the CDR3: TGTGCCAGCAGCTCCGAGACAGGGGTGAAAGGCTACACCTTC. Translating gives CASSSETGVKGYTF.

The chain recombines TRBV28 with TRBJ1-5; no firm D call. V gave up 6 bases and J gave up 4 bases, with 13 bases separating them. CDR3 length: 14 residues. CDR1 is MDHEN, CDR2 SYDVKM, per germline. CDR3 in amino acids: CASSPGGRNQPQHF. The CDR3 nucleotides are TGTGCCAGCAGCCCTGGCGGGAGAAATCAGCCCCAGCATTTT.

The V call is TRBV9, the J call TRBJ2-3; TRBD2 agrees at 10 bases. This CDR3 is built from 18 residues. Looked up from germline, CDR1 is SGDLS and CDR2 is YYNGEE. V shed 0 bases, J shed 2 bases, and the junction held 9 bases outside the gene matches. The CDR3 DNA follows: TGTGCCAGCAGCGTAGAGGATGAGACTAGCGGGTTCACAGATACGCAGTATTTT. Protein sequence: CASSVEDETSGFTDTQYF.

The table lists this clone with many counts. The chain recombines TRBV5-4 with TRBJ2-3; D ambiguous. Germline CDR1 is SGHNT and CDR2 is YYREEE (reference sequence). The CDR3 spans 13 residues. V was shortened by 4 bases and J by 0 bases, with 6 bases between the two germline ends. CDR3 region: CASSLWSTDTQYF. The CDR3 coding sequence is TGTGCCAGCAGCCTGTGGAGCACAGATACGCAGTATTTT.

This clone has more than one count but fewer than ten. This chain uses TRBV6-1 with TRBJ2-3; 7 bases are a match to TRBD1. There are 14 residues in the CDR3. With V trimmed by 11 bases and J by 3 bases, 11 bases remained unmatched. Germline assignment: CDR1 MNHNS and CDR2 SASEGT. CDR3 bases: TGTGCCGTCAGGACCCGCAGGGGGACAGATACGCAGTATTTT. This codes for CAVRTRRGTDTQYF.

This sequence joins TRBV28 and TRBJ2-7; D unresolved. Trimming cost V 2 bases and J 3 bases, with 11 bases left between them. Germline lookup yields CDR1 MDHEN and CDR2 SYDVKM. This CDR3 has 14 residues. CDR3 in amino acids: CASSLRKGGYEQYF. The CDR3 DNA follows: TGTGCCAGCAGTTTACGTAAGGGTGGCTACGAGCAGTACTTC.

The chain has TRBV7-9 and TRBJ2-2; D is uncertain. The germline V gene encodes CDR1 SEHNR and CDR2 FQNEAQ (reference sequence). The CDR3 has 11 residues. V was clipped by 6 bases and J by 4 bases, with 3 bases between them. CDR3 sequence: CASSSTGELFF. DNA of the CDR3: TGTGCCAGCAGTTCCACCGGGGAGCTGTTTTTT.

V is TRBV18 and J is TRBJ2-3, with D tentatively TRBD1 (6 bases). The CDR3 consists of 14 residues. V lost 4 bases and J 5 bases, leaving 13 bases between the germline ends. Germline V lookup: CDR1 KGHSH, CDR2 LQKENI. CDR3 DNA sequence: TGTGCCAGCTCACTTTGGACAGATCTAGATACGCAGTATTTT. This codes for CASSLWTDLDTQYF.

This clone has only a few counts. The chain's CDR3 is CAISGDNEQFF. The CDR3, as DNA: TGTGCCATCAGTGGGGACAATGAGCAGTTCTTC. V gene TRBV10-3 combines with J gene TRBJ2-1, with unresolved D. Germline loops: CDR1 ENHRY, CDR2 SYGVKD. The V gene lost 4 bases and the J gene lost 5 bases, with 3 bases spanning the gap. CDR3 length: 11 amino acids.

The genes are TRBV5-1 and TRBJ2-7, with a tentative D call TRBD1 (5 bases). Between the trimmed V and J ends, which lost 1 base and 3 bases, there was a span of 11 bases. Germline values: CDR1 SGHRS, CDR2 YFSETQ. This CDR3 has 14 residues. The CDR3 nucleotides are TGCGCCAGCAGCTTGCGGCAGGGCTTCTACGAGCAGTACTTC. Translated: CASSLRQGFYEQYF.

V gene TRBV6-1 combines with J gene TRBJ1-2; 10 bases match TRBD1. Germline CDR1 MNHNS, CDR2 SASEGT. This CDR3 has 15 amino acids. V shed 4 bases, J shed 8 bases, and the junction held 10 bases outside the gene matches. CDR3 sequence (DNA): TGTGCCAGCAGTGCACCGACAGGGGGCGCGTGGGGCTACACCTTC. Protein sequence: CASSAPTGGAWGYTF.

The chain is built from TRBV5-1 and TRBJ2-3; tentatively, D is TRBD1 (6 bases). This CDR3 region has 14 residues. Per the germline V gene, CDR1 is SGHRS and CDR2 is YFSETQ. V shed 6 bases and J shed 3 bases, with 14 bases lying between them. Here the CDR3 DNA reads TGCGCCAGCAAAATAGGGGGTGGGACAGATACGCAGTATTTT. It codes for CASKIGGGTDTQYF.

This chain links TRBV7-6 with TRBJ1-1; tentatively, D is TRBD1 (6 bases). V was trimmed by 5 bases and J by 4 bases, leaving 14 bases between them. The CDR3 covers 14 residues. CDR1 and CDR2 from the germline V gene are SGHVS and FNYEAQ. CDR3 loop: CASSLQGGGTEAFF. CDR3 in DNA: TGTGCCAGCAGCCTACAGGGTGGGGGCACTGAAGCTTTCTTT.

V is TRBV5-1 and J is TRBJ1-1; possibly TRBD1 for D (6 bases). This CDR3 spans 16 amino acids. Trimming removed 0 bases at V and 1 base at J, with 13 bases between. CDR1 is SGHRS, CDR2 YFSETQ, per germline. Here the CDR3 reads CASSLGVGGPNTEAFF. CDR3 in DNA: TGCGCCAGCAGCTTGGGGGTCGGGGGGCCGAACACTGAAGCTTTCTTT.

The chain joins TRBV5-1 to TRBJ2-7, with D possibly being TRBD1 or TRBD2 (7 bases each). V lost 0 bases, J lost 2 bases, and 12 bases lay in between. Germline V gene lookup returns CDR1 SGHRS and CDR2 YFSETQ. The CDR3 is 15 residues long. CDR3 nucleotide sequence: TGCGCCAGCAGCTTGGCAGCGGGACAGACCTACGAGCAGTACTTC. Its translation: CASSLAAGQTYEQYF.

CDR3 coding DNA: TGTGCCAGTAGTAACAATCAGCCCCAGCATTTT. This codes for CASSNNQPQHF. The V call is TRBV19, the J call TRBJ1-5, with unresolved D. The CDR3 runs to 11 residues. Trimming took 4 bases from V and 3 from J, leaving 1 base between them. Looked up from germline, CDR1 is LNHDA and CDR2 is SQIVND (reference sequence).

This sequence joins TRBV5-5 and TRBJ2-2; possible D gene TRBD1, 7 bases. Germline values: CDR1 SGHKS, CDR2 YYEKEE (reference sequence). Between the trimmed V and J ends, which lost 7 bases and 0 bases, there was a span of 10 bases. The CDR3 covers 14 residues. CDR3: CASGGTANTGELFF. The CDR3 DNA reads TGTGCCAGCGGCGGGACAGCGAACACCGGGGAGCTGTTTTTT.

This clone was detected many times. The chain carries TRBV19 and TRBJ1-5; 8 bases map to TRBD1. The CDR3 has 16 amino acids. The ends lost 7 bases at V and 1 base at J; junction bases unmatched: 9. CDR1 and CDR2 (germline): LNHDA, SQIVND (reference sequence). The CDR3 bases are TGTGCCAGTACCGGCGGACAGGGTCGGAGCAATCAGCCCCAGCATTTT. It encodes CASTGGQGRSNQPQHF.

This clone was seen once. The J gene is TRBJ2-5, the V gene TRBV27; D is unresolved. Germline V gene lookup returns CDR1 MNHEY and CDR2 SMNVEV (reference sequence). This CDR3 has 13 residues. V gave up 3 bases and J gave up 1 base, with 6 bases separating them. The CDR3 loop is CASSFRGQETQYF. As DNA, the CDR3 is TGTGCCAGCAGTTTCAGAGGCCAAGAGACCCAGTACTTC.

DNA for the CDR3: TGCGCCAGCAGCCCGATAGGAGCTCAAGAGACCCAGTACTTC. This translates into CASSPIGAQETQYF. The genes are TRBV5-1 and TRBJ2-5, with D unresolved. Germline V CDR1 and CDR2: SGHRS, YFSETQ. V lost 4 bases to trimming and J lost 2 bases, with 12 bases between them. The CDR3 runs to 14 residues.